This T cell receptor (beta chain) was sequenced for a study of graft-versus-host responses after intestinal transplantation. Study summary: Once they had received anti-thymocyte globulin induction, all recipients took tacrolimus and steroids for about three years.

Study-wide results and limits: Peak circulating GvH clone levels were associated with early post-transplant HvG declines. Subjects displaying graft-donor T cell macrochimerism possessed elevated graft-versus-host to host-versus-graft clonal ratios inside allografts.

The table came from immunoSEQ multiplex PCR; TCRdb's copy has only in-frame clones and leaves some out. The table shows about 120,000 clones, with 85% to 95% occurring only once. This CDR3 has 14 residues. J gave up 7 bases and V 4 bases, and 10 bases lay outside the gene matches. In germline, CDR1 is SNHLY, CDR2 FYNNEI. Details on this clone: Antigen specificity is unknown.

The sample here was unstimulated CD4+ T cells sorted from spleen or lymph node cells, taken before intestinal transplant. The V call is TRBV2, the J call TRBJ2-7, with 7 bases that match TRBD2. This clonotype was sampled from a human donor who received an intestinal transplant. CDR3 sequence (DNA): TGTGCCAGCAGTGTTTGGGCCGACGGGGGGGAGCAGTACTTC. Encoded protein: CASSVWADGGEQYF.